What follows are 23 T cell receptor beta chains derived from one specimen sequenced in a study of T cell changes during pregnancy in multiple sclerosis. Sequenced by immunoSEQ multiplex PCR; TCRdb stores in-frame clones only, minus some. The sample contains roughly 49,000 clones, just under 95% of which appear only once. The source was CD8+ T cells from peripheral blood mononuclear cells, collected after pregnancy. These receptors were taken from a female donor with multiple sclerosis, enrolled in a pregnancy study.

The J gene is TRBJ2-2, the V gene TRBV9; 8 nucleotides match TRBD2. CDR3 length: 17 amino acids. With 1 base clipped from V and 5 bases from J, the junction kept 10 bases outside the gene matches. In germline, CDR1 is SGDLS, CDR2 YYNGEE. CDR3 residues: CASSVYGGAVETGELFF. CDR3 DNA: TGTGCCAGCAGCGTATACGGGGGGGCTGTCGAGACCGGGGAGCTGTTTTTT. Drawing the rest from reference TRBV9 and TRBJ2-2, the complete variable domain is DSGVTQTPKHLITATGQRVTLRCSPRSGDLSVYWYQQSLDQGLQFLIQYYNGEERAKGNILERFSAQQFPDLHSELNLSSLELGDSALYFCASSVYGGAVETGELFFGEGSRLTVL.

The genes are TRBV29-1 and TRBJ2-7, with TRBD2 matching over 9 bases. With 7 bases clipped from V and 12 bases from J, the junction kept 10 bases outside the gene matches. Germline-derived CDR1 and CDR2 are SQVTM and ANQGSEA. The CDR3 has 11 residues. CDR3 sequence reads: CSGIIAGAAYF. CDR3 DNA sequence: TGCAGCGGAATAATAGCGGGAGCGGCGTACTTC.

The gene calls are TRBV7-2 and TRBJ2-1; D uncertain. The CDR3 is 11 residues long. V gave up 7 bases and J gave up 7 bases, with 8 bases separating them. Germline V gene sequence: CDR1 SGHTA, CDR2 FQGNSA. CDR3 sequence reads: CASTSLNEQFF. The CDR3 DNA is TGTGCCAGCACCTCTTTGAATGAGCAGTTCTTC.

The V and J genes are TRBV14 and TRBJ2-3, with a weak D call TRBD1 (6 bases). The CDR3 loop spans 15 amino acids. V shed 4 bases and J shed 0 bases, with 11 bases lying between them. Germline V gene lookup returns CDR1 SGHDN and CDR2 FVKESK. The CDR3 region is CASSPGQSSTDTQYF. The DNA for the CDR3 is TGTGCCAGCAGCCCCGGACAGTCTAGCACAGATACGCAGTATTTT.

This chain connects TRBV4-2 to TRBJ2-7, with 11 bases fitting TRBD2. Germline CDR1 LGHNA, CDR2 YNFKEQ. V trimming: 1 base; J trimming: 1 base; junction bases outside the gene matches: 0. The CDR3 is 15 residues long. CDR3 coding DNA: TGTGCCAGCAGCCAAGGACTAGCGGGATCCTACGAGCAGTACTTC. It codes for CASSQGLAGSYEQYF.

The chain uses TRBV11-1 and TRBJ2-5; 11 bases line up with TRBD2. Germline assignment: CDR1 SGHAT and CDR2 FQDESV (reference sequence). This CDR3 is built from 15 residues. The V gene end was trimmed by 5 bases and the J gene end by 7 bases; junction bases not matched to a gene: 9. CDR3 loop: CASSPRTLAGGTQYF. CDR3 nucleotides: TGTGCCAGCAGCCCGAGAACCCTAGCGGGAGGGACCCAGTACTTC.

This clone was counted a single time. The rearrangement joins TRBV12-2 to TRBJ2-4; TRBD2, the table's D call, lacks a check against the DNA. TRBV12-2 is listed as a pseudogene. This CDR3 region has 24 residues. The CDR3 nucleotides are TGTGCAAGTCGCTTACCGGGGACTAGCGGGGGACCACGCCAGCTCGAAGTAGCCAAAAACATTCAGTACTTC. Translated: CASRLPGTSGGPRQLEVAKNIQYF.

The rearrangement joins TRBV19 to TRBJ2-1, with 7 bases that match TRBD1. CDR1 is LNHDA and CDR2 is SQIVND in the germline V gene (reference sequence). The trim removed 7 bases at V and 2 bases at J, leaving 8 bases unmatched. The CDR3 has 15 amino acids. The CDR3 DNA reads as TGTGCCAGTACCTCTCGGACAGGCACCTACAATGAGCAGTTCTTC. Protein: CASTSRTGTYNEQFF.

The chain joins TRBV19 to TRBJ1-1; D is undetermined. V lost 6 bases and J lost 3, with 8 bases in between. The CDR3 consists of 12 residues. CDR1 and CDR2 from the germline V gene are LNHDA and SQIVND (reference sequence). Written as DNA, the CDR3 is TGTGCCAGTAGGTCAGGATACACTGAAGCTTTCTTT. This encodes CASRSGYTEAFF.

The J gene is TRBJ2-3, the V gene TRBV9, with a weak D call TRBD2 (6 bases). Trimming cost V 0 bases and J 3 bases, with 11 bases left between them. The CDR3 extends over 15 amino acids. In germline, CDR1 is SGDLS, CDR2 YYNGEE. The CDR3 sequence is CASSVGGVDTDTQYF. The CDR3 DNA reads TGTGCCAGCAGCGTAGGGGGGGTGGATACAGATACGCAGTATTTT. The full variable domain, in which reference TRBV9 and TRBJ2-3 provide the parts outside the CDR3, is DSGVTQTPKHLITATGQRVTLRCSPRSGDLSVYWYQQSLDQGLQFLIQYYNGEERAKGNILERFSAQQFPDLHSELNLSSLELGDSALYFCASSVGGVDTDTQYFGPGTRLTVL.

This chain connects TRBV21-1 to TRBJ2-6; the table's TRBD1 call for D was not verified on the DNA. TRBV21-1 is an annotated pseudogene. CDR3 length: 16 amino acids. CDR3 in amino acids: CASGRTANSGANVLTF. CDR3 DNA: TGTGCCAGCGGACGGACAGCAAACTCTGGGGCCAACGTCCTGACTTTC.

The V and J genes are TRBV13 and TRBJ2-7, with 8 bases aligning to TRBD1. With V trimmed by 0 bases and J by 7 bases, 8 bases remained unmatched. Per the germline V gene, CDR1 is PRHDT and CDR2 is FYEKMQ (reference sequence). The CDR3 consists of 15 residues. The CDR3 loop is CASSLGTGGSREQYF. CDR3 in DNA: TGTGCCAGCAGCTTAGGAACAGGGGGGTCTAGAGAGCAGTACTTC. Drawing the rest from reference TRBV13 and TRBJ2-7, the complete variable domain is AAGVIQSPRHLIKEKRETATLKCYPIPRHDTVYWYQQGPGQDPQFLISFYEKMQSDKGSIPDRFSAQQFSDYHSELNMSSLELGDSALYFCASSLGTGGSREQYFGPGTRLTVT.

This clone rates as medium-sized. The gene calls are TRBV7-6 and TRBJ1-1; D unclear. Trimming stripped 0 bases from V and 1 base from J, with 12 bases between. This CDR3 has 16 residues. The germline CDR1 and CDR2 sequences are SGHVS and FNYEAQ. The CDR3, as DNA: TGTGCCAGCAGCTTAGCCTTGCTAACCGGGAACACTGAAGCTTTCTTT. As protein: CASSLALLTGNTEAFF.

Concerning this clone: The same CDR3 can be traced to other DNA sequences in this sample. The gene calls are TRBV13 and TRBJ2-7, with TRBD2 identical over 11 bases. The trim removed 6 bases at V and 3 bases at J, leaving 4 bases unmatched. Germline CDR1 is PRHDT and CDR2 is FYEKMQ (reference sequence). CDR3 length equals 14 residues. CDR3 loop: CASSSGTSGYEQYF. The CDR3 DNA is TGTGCCAGCAGTTCCGGGACTAGCGGCTACGAGCAGTACTTC.

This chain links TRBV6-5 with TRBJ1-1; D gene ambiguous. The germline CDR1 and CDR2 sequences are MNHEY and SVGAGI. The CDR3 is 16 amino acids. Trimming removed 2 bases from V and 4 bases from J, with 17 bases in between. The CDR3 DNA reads TGTGCCAGCAGTTACCTCCCCCACCGGGGAATCACTGAAGCTTTCTTT. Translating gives CASSYLPHRGITEAFF.

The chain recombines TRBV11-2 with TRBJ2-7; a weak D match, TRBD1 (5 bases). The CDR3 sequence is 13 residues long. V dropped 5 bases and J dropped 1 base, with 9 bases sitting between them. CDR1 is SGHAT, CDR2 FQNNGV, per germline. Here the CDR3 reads CASSSDSSYEQYF. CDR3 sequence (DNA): TGTGCCAGCAGCAGTGACAGTTCCTACGAGCAGTACTTC.

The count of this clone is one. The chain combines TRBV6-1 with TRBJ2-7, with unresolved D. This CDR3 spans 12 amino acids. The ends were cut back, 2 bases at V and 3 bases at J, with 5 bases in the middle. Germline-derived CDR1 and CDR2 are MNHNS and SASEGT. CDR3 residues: CASSELHYEQYF. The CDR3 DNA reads TGTGCCAGCAGTGAATTACACTACGAGCAGTACTTC.

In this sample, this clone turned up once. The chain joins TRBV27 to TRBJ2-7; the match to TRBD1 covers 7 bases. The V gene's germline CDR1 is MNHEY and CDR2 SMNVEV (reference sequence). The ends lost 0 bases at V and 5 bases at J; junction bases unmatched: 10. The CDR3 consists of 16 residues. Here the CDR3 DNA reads TGTGCCAGCAGTTTATCACCAGGGGGTTTTTCCCACGAGCAGTACTTC. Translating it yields CASSLSPGGFSHEQYF.

The CDR3, as DNA: TGCGCCAGCAGCTTGGGCCAGGGTTCGGCTAATGAAAAACTGTTTTTT. This codes for CASSLGQGSANEKLFF. The rearrangement links TRBV5-1 to TRBJ1-4; TRBD1 is a possible D gene (5 bases). Germline-derived CDR1 and CDR2 are SGHRS and YFSETQ. There are 16 residues in the CDR3. Trimming pared 0 bases from V and 3 bases from J, leaving 12 bases between.

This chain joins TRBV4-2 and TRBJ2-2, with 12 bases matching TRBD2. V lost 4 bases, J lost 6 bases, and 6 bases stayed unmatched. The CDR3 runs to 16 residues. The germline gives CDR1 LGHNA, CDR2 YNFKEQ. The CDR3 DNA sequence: TGTGCCAGCAGCCCCCCTAGCGGGGGGGCCCCCGGGGAGCTGTTTTTT. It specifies CASSPPSGGAPGELFF.

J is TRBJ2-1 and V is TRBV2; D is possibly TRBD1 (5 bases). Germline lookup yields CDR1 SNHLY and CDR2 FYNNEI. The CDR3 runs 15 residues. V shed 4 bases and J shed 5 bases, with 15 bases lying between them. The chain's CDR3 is CASSARDRGNNEQFF. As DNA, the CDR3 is TGTGCCAGCAGTGCCAGGGATCGAGGCAACAATGAGCAGTTCTTC.

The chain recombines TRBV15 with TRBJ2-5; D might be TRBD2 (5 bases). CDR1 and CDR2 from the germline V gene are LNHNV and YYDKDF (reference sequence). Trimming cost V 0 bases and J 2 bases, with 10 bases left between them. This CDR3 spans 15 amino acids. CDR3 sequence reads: CATSRDLAGQETQYF. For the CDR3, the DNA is TGTGCCACCAGCAGAGATCTGGCGGGTCAAGAGACCCAGTACTTC.

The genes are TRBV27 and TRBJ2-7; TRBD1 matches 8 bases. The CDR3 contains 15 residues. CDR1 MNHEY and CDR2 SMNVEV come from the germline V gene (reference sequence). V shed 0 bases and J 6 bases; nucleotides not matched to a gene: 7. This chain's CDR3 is CASSLSRDRKFEQYF. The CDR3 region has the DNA TGTGCCAGCAGTTTATCGAGGGACAGGAAATTCGAGCAGTACTTC.